This T cell receptor (beta chain) was observed in a study of shared clonotypes between healthy human individuals (dated by TCRdb to about 2020). A note on the overall study: Three men and two women, aged 18 to 49 years, made up the cohort. Different laboratories and diverse techniques were used to prepare libraries and sequence TCR repertoires, to increase sequencing depth and limit assay-specific biases. Blood TCR repertoires of five healthy adults were deeply sequenced to estimate repertoire size and the extent of clonotype sharing between individuals. For each donor, CD4 naive and CD4 memory were each run on three plates, CD8 naive on two plates, and CD8 memory on one plate. Between about 0.8 and 9 billion PBMCs per donor were obtained by leukapheresis.

The cysteine opens and the phenylalanine closes a CDR3 of 14 amino acids. The kept DNA is CDR3 alone, 42 bases in frame from the first base. V is pared back by 8 bases and J by 0 bases, with 13 bases lying between the germline termini. CDR1 and CDR2 were assigned from the germline V gene (reference sequence) as GTSNPN and SVGIG. Using the deep immunoSEQ assay, multiplex PCR amplified TCR CDR3 regions from genomic DNA. Extracted genomic DNA from each cell subset was distributed evenly across all wells of several immunoSEQ 96-well plates, and each plate was treated as a replicate. For sorted subsets, each replicate PCR was loaded with 200 ng genomic DNA, equivalent to some 31,000 T cell genomes. Purified libraries were quantified with a Qubit 3.0 fluorometer, sized on a Bioanalyzer 2100, and re-quantified with the KAPA Library Quantification kit. Every immunoSEQ 96-well plate was sequenced on a dedicated single-read 150-cycle Illumina NextSeq 550 flow cell. The authors' pipeline ran thus. Because only junctional sequences without quality scores were contained in the immunoSEQ output, filtering matching that applied to full-length reads could not be performed. Sequences were annotated with PyIR, a Python wrapper for IgBLAST v1.9, and V/J genes and CDR3 were assigned using IMGT germline references. Reads were filtered out if the reads had weak V/J assignments (E-value above 1e-6), no CDR3, stop codons, out-of-frame junctions, or ambiguous translated residues. V3J clonotypes were defined as sequences sharing an identical inferred V gene, J gene, and CDR3 amino acid sequence. The percentage overlap between two repertoires was calculated by dividing the number of shared unique clonotypes by the size of the smaller repertoire. Repertoire richness was assessed with RTK rarefaction, the Chao1 estimator, and Recon v2.1 estimates of unobserved clonotypes. Generation probabilities were computed with OLGA for all TCRbeta clonotypes obtained by the gDNA method from a few donors. In its TCRdb copy, this immuneACCESS table keeps in-frame sequences only and misses some clones. Where compared with another copy, unresolved V genes explain less than half of these, and the others have no known cause. The DNA was the basis for D and trimming; V, J and clone size are from that table. The sample contains approximately 600,000 clones, approximately 95% of them found a single time. Approximately 0.12% of the sample rests with the top ten.

CD8 naive samples were obtained by positive selection for CCR7 among CD45RO-negative cells, yielding a CD45RA+CCR7+ population from which TemRA cells were excluded. Healthy HIV-negative adults with no recently reported acute infections or vaccinations were included as donors. All donors were Caucasian adults living in Nashville, Tennessee, USA. Blood was collected by leukapheresis, and PBMCs were isolated by Ficoll-Histopaque density gradient centrifugation and then cryopreserved in liquid nitrogen vapor phase. Analytical flow cytometry was used to check the purity and quantity of every magnetically sorted T cell population. Each sorted fraction had its genomic DNA isolated and then quantified by UV absorbance on a Nanodrop 2000c. About this clone itself: Its antigen is currently not known. No clone much larger than this one lies a single base away; base qualities are absent.

The paper's findings and limits, for the study overall: Pairwise subsampling indicated that sequencing depth was expected to affect the degree of clonotype sharing among donors. Sampling was restricted to blood, and TCR repertoires in tissue are likely to differ from TCR repertoires in blood. Naive subsets generally had larger estimated clonotype richness than memory subsets. Compared with non-shared clonotypes, clonotypes shared by all four sorted-subset donors had higher generation probabilities. Approximately 5% of naive CD4, 3.5% of naive CD8, roughly 2.4% of memory CD4, and about 0.4% of memory CD8 clonotypes were shared across several donors. The genetic and exposure-history diversity represented was limited by the small number of donors. Even with the large sequencing depth, rarefaction of the sorted-subset datasets indicated that sequencing was incomplete.

The chain joins TRBV30 to TRBJ2-2, with an unclear D gene assignment. The sequenced sample consisted of naive CD8+ T cells sorted from blood. This sample's cell subset or site label indicates: CD45RA+CCR7+. The source is a woman in her twenties or thirties in good health. The DNA is as follows: TGTGCCGTTGTTACTTCCGCGAACACCGGGGAGCTGTTTTTT. Its protein product is CAVVTSANTGELFF.